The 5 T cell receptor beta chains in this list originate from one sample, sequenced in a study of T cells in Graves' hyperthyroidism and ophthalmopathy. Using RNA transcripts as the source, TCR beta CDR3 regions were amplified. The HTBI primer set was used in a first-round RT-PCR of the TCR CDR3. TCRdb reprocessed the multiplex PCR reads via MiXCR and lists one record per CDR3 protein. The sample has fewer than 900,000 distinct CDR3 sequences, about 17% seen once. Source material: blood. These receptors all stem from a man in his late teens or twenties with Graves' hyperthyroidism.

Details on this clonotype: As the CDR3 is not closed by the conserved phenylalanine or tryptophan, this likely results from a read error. The CDR3 DNA sequence: TGTGCCATCAGTGAAGGAGGGGGTGCCATGAACACTGAAGCTTTCATT. Its protein product is CAISEGGGAMNTEAFI. The chain is built from TRBV10-3 and TRBJ1-1; a weak D match, TRBD1 (6 bases). The CDR3 spans 16 residues. Germline-derived CDR1 and CDR2 are ENHRY and SYGVKD. V was pared by 3 bases and J by 0 bases, with 14 bases between.

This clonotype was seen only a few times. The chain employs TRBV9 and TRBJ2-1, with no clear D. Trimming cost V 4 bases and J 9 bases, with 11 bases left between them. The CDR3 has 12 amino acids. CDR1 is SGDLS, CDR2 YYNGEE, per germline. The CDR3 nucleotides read TGTGCCAGCAGCCCTGCTCCGGGTGAGCAGTTCTTC. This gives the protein CASSPAPGEQFF.

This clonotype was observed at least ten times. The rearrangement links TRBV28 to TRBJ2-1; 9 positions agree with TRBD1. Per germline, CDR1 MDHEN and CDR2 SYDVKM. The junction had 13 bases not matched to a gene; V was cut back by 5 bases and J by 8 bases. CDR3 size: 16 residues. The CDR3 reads CASSGSDRGVVDEQFF. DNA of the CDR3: TGTGCCAGCAGTGGGTCGGACAGGGGTGTGGTAGATGAGCAGTTCTTC.

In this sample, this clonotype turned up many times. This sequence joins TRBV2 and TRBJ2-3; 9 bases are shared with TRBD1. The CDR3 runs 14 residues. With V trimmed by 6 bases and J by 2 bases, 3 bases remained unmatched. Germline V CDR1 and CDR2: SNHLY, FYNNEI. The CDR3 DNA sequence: TGTGCCAGCAGCGGACAGGGGAACACAGATACGCAGTATTTT. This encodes CASSGQGNTDTQYF. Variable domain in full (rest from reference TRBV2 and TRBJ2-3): EPEVTQTPSHQVTQMGQEVILRCVPISNHLYFYWYRQILGQKVEFLVSFYNNEISEKSEIFDDQFSVERPDGSNFTLKIRSTKLEDSAMYFCASSGQGNTDTQYFGPGTRLTVL.

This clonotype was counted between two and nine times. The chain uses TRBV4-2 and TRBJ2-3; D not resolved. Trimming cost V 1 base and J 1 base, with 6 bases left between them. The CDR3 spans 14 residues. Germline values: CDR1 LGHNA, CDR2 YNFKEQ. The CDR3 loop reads CASSQGLRTDTQYF. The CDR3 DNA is TGTGCCAGCAGCCAAGGACTCCGCACAGATACGCAGTATTTT.